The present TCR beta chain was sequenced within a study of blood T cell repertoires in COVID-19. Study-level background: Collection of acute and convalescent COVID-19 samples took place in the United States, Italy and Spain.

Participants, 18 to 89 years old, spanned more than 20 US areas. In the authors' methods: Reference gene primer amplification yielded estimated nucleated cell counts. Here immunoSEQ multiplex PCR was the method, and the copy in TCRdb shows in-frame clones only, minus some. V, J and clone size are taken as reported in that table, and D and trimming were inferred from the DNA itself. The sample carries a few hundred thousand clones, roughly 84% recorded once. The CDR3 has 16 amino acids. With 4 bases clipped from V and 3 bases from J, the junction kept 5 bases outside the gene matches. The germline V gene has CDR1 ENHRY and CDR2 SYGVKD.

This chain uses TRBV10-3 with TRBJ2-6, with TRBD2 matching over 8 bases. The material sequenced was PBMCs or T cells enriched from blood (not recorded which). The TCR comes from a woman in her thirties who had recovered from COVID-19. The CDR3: CAISAGGQHGANVLTF. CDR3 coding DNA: TGTGCCATCAGTGCGGGGGGGCAACATGGGGCCAACGTCCTGACTTTC.